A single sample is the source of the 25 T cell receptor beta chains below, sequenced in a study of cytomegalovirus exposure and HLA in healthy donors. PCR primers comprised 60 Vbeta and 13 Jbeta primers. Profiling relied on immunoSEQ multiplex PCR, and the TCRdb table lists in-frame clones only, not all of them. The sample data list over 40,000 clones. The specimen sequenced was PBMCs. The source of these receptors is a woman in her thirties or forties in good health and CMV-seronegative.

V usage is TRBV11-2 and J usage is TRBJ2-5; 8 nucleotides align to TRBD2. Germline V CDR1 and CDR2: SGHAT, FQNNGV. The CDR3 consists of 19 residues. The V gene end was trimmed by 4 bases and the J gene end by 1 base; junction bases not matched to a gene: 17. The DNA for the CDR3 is TGTGCCAGCAGCTCCACATCCTGGGGGCTAGCGGGTCCCCAAGAGACCCAGTACTTC. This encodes CASSSTSWGLAGPQETQYF.

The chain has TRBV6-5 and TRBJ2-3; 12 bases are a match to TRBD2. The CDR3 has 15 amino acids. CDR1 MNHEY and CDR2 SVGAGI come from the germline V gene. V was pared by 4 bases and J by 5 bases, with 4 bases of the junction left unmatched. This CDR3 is CASSSRLAGEDTQYF. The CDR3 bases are TGTGCCAGCAGTTCGAGACTAGCGGGAGAAGATACGCAGTATTTT.

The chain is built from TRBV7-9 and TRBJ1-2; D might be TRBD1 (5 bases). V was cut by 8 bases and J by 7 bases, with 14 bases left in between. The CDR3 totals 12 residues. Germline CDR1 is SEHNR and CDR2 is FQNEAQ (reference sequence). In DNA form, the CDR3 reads TGTGCCAGCGGTGGGGGGGTAGTTGGCTACACCTTC. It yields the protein CASGGGVVGYTF.

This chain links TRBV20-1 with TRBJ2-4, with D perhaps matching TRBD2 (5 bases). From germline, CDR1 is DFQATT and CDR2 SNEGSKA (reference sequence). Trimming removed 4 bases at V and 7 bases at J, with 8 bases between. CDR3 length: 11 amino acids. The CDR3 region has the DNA TGCAGTGCTATAGGCGGGAACATTCAGTACTTC. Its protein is CSAIGGNIQYF.

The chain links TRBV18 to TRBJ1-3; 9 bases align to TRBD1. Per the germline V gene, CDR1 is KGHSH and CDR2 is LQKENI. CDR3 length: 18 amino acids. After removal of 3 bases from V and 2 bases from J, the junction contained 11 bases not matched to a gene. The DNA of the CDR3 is TGTGCCAGCTCACCTAGTTGGGAACAGGGGGCAGCTGGAAACACCATATATTTT. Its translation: CASSPSWEQGAAGNTIYF.

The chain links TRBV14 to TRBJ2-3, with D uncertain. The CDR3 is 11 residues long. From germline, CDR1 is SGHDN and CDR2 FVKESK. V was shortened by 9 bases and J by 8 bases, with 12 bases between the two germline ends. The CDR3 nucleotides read TGTGCCAGAAGCACCGGCGGTACGCAGTATTTT. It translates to CARSTGGTQYF.

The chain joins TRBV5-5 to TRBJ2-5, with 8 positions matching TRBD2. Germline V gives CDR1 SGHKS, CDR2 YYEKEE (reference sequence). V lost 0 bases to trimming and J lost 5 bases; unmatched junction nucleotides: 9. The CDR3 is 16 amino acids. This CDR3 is CASSLAPAGAGETQYF. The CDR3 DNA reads TGTGCCAGCAGCTTGGCCCCAGCGGGGGCCGGGGAGACCCAGTACTTC. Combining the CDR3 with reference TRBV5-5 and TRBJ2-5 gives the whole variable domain DAGVTQSPTHLIKTRGQQVTLRCSPISGHKSVSWYQQVLGQGPQFIFQYYEKEERGRGNFPDRFSARQFPNYSSELNVNALLLGDSALYLCASSLAPAGAGETQYFGPGTRLLVL.

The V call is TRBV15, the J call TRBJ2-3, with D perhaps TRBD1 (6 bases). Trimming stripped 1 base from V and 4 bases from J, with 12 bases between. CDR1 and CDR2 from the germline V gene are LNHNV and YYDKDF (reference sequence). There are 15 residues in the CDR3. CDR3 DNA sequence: TGTGCCACCAGCAGAGGCGGCAGGGGATCAGATACGCAGTATTTT. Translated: CATSRGGRGSDTQYF.

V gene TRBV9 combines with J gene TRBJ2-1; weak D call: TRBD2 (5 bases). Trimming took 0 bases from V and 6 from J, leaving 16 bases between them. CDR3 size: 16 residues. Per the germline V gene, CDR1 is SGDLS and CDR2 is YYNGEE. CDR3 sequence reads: CASSVVKRPTPNEQFF. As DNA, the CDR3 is TGTGCCAGCAGCGTAGTTAAGCGGCCAACCCCCAATGAGCAGTTCTTC.

The CDR3 here is CASSQDDSYGYTF. CDR3 DNA: TGTGCCAGCAGCCAAGATGACAGCTATGGCTACACCTTC. The rearrangement links TRBV14 to TRBJ1-2; possibly TRBD1 for D (5 bases). V gave up 0 bases and J gave up 4 bases, with 6 bases separating them. Germline V gene lookup returns CDR1 SGHDN and CDR2 FVKESK. The CDR3 runs to 13 residues.

CDR3 sequence: CAISETLTGGVNEQFF. In DNA form, the CDR3 reads TGTGCCATCAGTGAAACCTTGACGGGGGGCGTCAATGAGCAGTTCTTC. This chain connects TRBV10-3 to TRBJ2-1, with a tentative D call TRBD2 (7 bases). CDR1 ENHRY and CDR2 SYGVKD come from the germline V gene. The CDR3 loop spans 16 amino acids. Trimming shortened V by 3 bases and J by 6 bases, and 18 bases separated the two germline ends.

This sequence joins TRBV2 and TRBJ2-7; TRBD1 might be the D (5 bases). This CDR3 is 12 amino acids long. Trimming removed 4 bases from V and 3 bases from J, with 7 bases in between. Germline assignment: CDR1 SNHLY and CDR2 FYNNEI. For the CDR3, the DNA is TGTGCCAGCAGTGGACAGAACTACGAGCAGTACTTC. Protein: CASSGQNYEQYF.

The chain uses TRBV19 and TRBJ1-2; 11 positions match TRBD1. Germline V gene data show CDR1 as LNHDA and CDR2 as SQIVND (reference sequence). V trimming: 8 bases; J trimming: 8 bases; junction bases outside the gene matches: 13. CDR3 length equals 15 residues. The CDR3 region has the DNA TGTGCCAGTTTGCGTGGACAGGGGGCCACGTACGGCTACACCTTC. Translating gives CASLRGQGATYGYTF.

The CDR3 DNA sequence: TGTGCCAGCAGCTCACCCGGGGGGCCCCGGACGGAGACCCAGTACTTC. Translation gives CASSSPGGPRTETQYF. The chain employs TRBV7-8 and TRBJ2-5; perhaps TRBD2 as D (7 bases). Germline V CDR1 and CDR2: SGHVS, FQNEAQ. V was cut by 4 bases and J by 5 bases, with 20 bases left in between. This CDR3 is built from 16 residues.

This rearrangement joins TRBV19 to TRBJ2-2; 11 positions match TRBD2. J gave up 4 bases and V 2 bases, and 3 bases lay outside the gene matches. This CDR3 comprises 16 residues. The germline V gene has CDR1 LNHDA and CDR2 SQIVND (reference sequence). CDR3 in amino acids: CASSIHLAGGTGELFF. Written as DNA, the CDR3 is TGTGCCAGTAGTATACATCTAGCGGGGGGCACCGGGGAGCTGTTTTTT.

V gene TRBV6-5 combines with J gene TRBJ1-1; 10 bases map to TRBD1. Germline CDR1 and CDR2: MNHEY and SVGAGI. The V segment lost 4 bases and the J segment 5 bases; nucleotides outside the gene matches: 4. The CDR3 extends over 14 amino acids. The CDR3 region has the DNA TGTGCCAGCAGTTTGACAGGGGGCGAAACTGAAGCTTTCTTT. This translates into CASSLTGGETEAFF.

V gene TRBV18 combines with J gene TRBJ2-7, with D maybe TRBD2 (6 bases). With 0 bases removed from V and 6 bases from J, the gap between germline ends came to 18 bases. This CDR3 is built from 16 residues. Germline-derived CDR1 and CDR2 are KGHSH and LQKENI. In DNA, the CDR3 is TGTGCCAGCTCACCACCTACCGGGGGACCCCTCGGCGAGCAGTACTTC. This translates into CASSPPTGGPLGEQYF. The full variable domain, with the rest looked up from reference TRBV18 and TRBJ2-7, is NAGVMQNPRHLVRRRGQEARLRCSPMKGHSHVYWYRQLPEEGLKFMVYLQKENIIDESGMPKERFSAEFPKEGPSILRIQQVVRGDSAAYFCASSPPTGGPLGEQYFGPGTRLTVT.

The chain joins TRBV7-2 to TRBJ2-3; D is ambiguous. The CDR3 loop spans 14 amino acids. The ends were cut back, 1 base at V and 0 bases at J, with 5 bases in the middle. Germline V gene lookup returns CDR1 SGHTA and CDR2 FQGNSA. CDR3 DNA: TGTGCCAGCAGCTTAGTGGCCAGCACAGATACGCAGTATTTT. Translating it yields CASSLVASTDTQYF.

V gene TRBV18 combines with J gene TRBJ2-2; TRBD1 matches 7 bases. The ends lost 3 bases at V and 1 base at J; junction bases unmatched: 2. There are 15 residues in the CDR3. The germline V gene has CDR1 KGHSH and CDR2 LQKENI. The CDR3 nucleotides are TGTGCCAGCTCACCTCGGGACAGGAACACCGGGGAGCTGTTTTTT. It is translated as CASSPRDRNTGELFF.

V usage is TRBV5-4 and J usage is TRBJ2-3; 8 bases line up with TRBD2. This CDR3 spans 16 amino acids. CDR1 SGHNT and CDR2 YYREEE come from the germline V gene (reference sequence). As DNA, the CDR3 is TGTGCACATTCCCGGGATAGCGGGATCCGCACAGATACGCAGTATTTT. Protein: CAHSRDSGIRTDTQYF.

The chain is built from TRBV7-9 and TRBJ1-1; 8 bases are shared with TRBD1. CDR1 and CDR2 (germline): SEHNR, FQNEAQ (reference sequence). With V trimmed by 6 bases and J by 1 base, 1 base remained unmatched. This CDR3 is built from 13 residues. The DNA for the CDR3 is TGTGCCAGCAGTGGACAGGGGAACACTGAAGCTTTCTTT. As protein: CASSGQGNTEAFF.

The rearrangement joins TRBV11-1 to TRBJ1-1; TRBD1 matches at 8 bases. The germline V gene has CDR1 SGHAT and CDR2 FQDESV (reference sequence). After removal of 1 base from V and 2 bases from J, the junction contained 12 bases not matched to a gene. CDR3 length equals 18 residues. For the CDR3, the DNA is TGTGCCAGCAGCTTAGATCGAACAGGGGGTCACCAAAACACTGAAGCTTTCTTT. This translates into CASSLDRTGGHQNTEAFF.

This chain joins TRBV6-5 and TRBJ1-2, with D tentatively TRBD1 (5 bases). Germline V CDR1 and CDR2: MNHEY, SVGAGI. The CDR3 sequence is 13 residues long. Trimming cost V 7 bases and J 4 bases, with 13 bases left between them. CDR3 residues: CASISTVSYGYTF. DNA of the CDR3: TGTGCCAGCATTTCGACAGTTTCCTATGGCTACACCTTC.

The CDR3 spells CASSPSVTNTGELFF. In DNA, the CDR3 is TGTGCCAGCAGCCCCAGCGTTACGAACACCGGGGAGCTGTTTTTT. The rearrangement joins TRBV7-2 to TRBJ2-2; D gene uncertain. CDR3 size: 15 residues. Germline V gene data show CDR1 as SGHTA and CDR2 as FQGNSA. Trimming shortened V by 5 bases and J by 0 bases, and 10 bases separated the two germline ends. The full variable domain, in which reference TRBV7-2 and TRBJ2-2 provide the parts outside the CDR3, is GAGVSQSPSNKVTEKGKDVELRCDPISGHTALYWYRQSLGQGLEFLIYFQGNSAPDKSGLPSDRFSAERTGGSVSTLTIQRTQQEDSAVYLCASSPSVTNTGELFFGEGSRLTVL.

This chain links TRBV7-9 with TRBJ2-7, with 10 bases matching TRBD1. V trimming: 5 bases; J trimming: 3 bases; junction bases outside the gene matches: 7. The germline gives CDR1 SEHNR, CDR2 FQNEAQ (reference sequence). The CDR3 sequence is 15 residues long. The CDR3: CASSPGQGKDYEQYF. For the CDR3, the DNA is TGTGCCAGCAGCCCGGGACAGGGGAAGGACTACGAGCAGTACTTC.